This TCR beta chain came from a study of Graves' ophthalmopathy and Graves' hyperthyroidism. Notes on the study in general: Predictions made by the model for ophthalmopathy progression reached approximately 70% sensitivity and less than 80% specificity.

CDR3 length: 14 amino acids. From germline, CDR1 is MGHDK and CDR2 SYGVNS. V was shortened by 5 bases and J by 5 bases, with 12 bases between the two germline ends. Concerning this clonotype: Its cognate antigen is unknown.

Exclusion applied to patients with other autoimmune diseases, uncontrolled infections, pregnancy or lactation. Beta-chain TCR CDR3 regions were amplified from RNA transcripts. Amplification began with first-round RT-PCR using HTBI primers, then second-round multiplex PCR was performed. TCRdb called the multiplex PCR reads again in MiXCR, with one record for every CDR3 protein. The profile shows 650,000 to 900,000 distinct CDR3 sequences, roughly 40% of them singletons. The source material was peripheral blood. This chain links TRBV25-1 with TRBJ1-4; D gene unclear. This receptor was taken from an adult man with Graves' ophthalmopathy. The chain's CDR3 is CASSFPGPNEKLFF. The CDR3 region has the DNA TGTGCCAGCAGTTTCCCAGGACCGAATGAAAAACTGTTTTTT. Combining the CDR3 with reference TRBV25-1 and TRBJ1-4 gives the whole variable domain EADIYQTPRYLVIGTGKKITLECSQTMGHDKMYWYQQDPGMELHLIHYSYGVNSTEKGDLSSESTVSRIRTEHFPLTLESARPSHTSQYLCASSFPGPNEKLFFGSGTQLSVL.